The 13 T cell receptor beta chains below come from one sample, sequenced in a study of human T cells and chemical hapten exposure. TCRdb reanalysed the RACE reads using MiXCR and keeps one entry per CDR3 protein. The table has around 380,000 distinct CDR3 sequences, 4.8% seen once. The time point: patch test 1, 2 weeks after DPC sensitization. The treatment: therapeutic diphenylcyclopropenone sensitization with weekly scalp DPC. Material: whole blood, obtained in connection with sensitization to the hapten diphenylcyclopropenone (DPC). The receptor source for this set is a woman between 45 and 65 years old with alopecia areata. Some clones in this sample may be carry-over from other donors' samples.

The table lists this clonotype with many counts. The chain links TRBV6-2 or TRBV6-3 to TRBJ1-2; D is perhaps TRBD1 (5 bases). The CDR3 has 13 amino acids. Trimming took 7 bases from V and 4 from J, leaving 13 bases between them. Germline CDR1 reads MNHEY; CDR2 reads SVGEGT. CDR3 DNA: TGTGCCAGCAATTGGACACCGGGCTATGGCTACACCTTC. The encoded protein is CASNWTPGYGYTF.

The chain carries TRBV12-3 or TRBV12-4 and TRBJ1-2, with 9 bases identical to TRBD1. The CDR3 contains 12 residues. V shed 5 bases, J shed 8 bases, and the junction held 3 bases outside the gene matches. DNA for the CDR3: TGTGCCAGCAGTCCAGGGACAGGGGGCTACACCTTC. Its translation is CASSPGTGGYTF.

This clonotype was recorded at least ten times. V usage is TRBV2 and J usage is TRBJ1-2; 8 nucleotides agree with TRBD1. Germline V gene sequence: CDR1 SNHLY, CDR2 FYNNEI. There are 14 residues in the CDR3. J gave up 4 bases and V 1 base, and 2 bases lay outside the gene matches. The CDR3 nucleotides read TGTGCCAGCAGTGAAGGGACAGGGACCTATGGCTACACCTTC. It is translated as CASSEGTGTYGYTF. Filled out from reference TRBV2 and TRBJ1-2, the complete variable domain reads EPEVTQTPSHQVTQMGQEVILRCVPISNHLYFYWYRQILGQKVEFLVSFYNNEISEKSEIFDDQFSVERPDGSNFTLKIRSTKLEDSAMYFCASSEGTGTYGYTFGSGTRLTVV.

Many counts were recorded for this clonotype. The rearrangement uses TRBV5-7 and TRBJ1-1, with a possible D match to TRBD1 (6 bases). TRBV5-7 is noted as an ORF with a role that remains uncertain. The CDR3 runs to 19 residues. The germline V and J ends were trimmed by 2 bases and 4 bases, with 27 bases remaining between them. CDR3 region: CASSLQGPSGAKEVTEAFF. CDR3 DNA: TGTGCCAGCAGCTTACAAGGGCCATCGGGGGCGAAAGAGGTCACTGAAGCTTTCTTT.

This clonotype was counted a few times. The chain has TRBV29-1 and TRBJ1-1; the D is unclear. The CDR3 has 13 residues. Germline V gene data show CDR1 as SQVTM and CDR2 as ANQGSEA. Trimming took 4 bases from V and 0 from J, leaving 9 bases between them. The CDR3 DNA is TGCAGCGTTGGCGCAGGTGTGAACACTGAAGCTTTCTTT. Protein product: CSVGAGVNTEAFF.

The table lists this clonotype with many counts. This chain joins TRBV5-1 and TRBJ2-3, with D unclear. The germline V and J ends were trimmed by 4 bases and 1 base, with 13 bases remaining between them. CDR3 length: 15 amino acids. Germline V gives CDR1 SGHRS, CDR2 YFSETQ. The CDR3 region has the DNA TGCGCCAGCAGCCTTGGGTTCCGGCGCACAGATACGCAGTATTTT. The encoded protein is CASSLGFRRTDTQYF.

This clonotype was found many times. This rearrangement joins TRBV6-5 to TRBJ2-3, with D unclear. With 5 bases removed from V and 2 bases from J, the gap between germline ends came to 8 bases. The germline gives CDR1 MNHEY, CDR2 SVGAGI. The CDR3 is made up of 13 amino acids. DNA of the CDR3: TGTGCCAGCAGTCGGGTCTTCACAGATACGCAGTATTTT. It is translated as CASSRVFTDTQYF.

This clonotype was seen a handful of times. The CDR3 protein is CASSLTSGGANEQYF. DNA for the CDR3: TGCGCCAGCAGCTTAACTAGCGGGGGGGCCAACGAGCAGTACTTC. The chain is built from TRBV5-1 and TRBJ2-7; 13 nucleotides align to TRBD2. There are 15 residues in the CDR3. V lost 2 bases and J lost 5; bases outside the gene matches: 4. Germline V CDR1 and CDR2: SGHRS, YFSETQ.

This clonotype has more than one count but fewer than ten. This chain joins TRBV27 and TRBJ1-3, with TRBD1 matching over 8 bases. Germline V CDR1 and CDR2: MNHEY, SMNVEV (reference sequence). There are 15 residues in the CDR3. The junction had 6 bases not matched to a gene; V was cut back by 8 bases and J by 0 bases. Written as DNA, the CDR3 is TGTGCCAGCCGACAGGGGACGAGCTCTGGAAACACCATATATTTT. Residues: CASRQGTSSGNTIYF.

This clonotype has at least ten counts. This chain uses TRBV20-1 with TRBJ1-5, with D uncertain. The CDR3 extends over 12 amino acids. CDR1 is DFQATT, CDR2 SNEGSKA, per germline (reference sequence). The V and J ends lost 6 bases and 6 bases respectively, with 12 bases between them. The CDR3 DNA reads TGCAGTGCCGTCACGGGTTCTCAGCCCCAGCATTTT. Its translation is CSAVTGSQPQHF.

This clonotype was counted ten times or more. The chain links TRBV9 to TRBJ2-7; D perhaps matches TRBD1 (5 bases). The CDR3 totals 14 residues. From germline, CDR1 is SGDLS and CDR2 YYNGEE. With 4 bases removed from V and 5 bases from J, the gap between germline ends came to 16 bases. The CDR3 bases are TGTGCCAGCAGCCCCTTTAGTCTAGGGGACGAGCAGTACTTC. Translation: CASSPFSLGDEQYF.

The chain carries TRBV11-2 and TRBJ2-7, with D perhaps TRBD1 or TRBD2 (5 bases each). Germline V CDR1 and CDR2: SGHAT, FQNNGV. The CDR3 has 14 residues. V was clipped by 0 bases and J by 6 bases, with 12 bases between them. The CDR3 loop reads CASSLDQGAFEQYF. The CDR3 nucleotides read TGTGCCAGCAGCTTAGATCAGGGAGCCTTCGAGCAGTACTTC.

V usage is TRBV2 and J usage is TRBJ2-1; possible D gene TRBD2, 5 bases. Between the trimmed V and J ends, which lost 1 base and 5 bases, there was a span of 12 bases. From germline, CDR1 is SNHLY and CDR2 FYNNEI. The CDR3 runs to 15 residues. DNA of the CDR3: TGTGCCAGCAGTGAAGTTAGTCTAGCTGACAATGAGCAGTTCTTC. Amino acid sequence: CASSEVSLADNEQFF.